This is a list of T cell receptor beta chains from one sample in a study of blood T cell repertoires in COVID-19. Data came from immunoSEQ multiplex PCR; TCRdb stores just in-frame clones and leaves some out. The table shows approximately 260,000 clones, with around nine tenths occurring only once. The sequenced sample consisted of peripheral blood. The receptors shown here come from a man aged 50 to 59 with acute or convalescent COVID-19. Both conserved end residues are part of each CDR3.

length: 14
J: TRBJ1-2
V: TRBV2
CDR3: CASSVDSGAYGYTF

length: 17
J: TRBJ2-7
V: TRBV18
CDR3: CASSPFKQGTGLSEQYF

length: 15
J: TRBJ2-1
V: TRBV7-2
CDR3: CASSLVFSGGNEQFF

length: 12
J: TRBJ2-7
V: TRBV18
CDR3: CASSPPGHEQYF

length: 15
J: TRBJ1-5
V: TRBV2
CDR3: CASSDLGGRGQPQHF

length: 16
J: TRBJ1-3
V: TRBV6-5
CDR3: CASSSLRSSSGNTIYF

length: 16
J: TRBJ1-4
V: TRBV10-3
CDR3: CAISDPGQGYNEKLFF

length: 14
J: TRBJ2-7
V: TRBV27
CDR3: CASSLDRYSYEQYF

length: 14
J: TRBJ2-7
V: TRBV19
CDR3: CASRPGTGTYEQYF

length: 14
J: TRBJ1-4
V: TRBV7-9
CDR3: CASSPGQAVEKLFF

length: 13
J: TRBJ1-2
V: TRBV5-6
CDR3: CASSLESPGGYTF

length: 15
J: TRBJ1-6
V: TRBV6-5
CDR3: CASSYFDRGNSPLHF

length: 14
J: TRBJ1-1
V: TRBV5-5
CDR3: CASSLRQGGTEAFF

length: 14
J: TRBJ1-1
V: TRBV25-1
CDR3: CASSERGPWTEAFF

length: 17
J: TRBJ2-2
V: TRBV9
CDR3: CASSSPEQGADTGELFF

length: 13
J: TRBJ1-5
V: TRBV5-1
CDR3: CASSRETGQPQHF

length: 14
J: TRBJ1-4
V: TRBV9
CDR3: CASSVAGGSEKLFF

length: 13
J: TRBJ2-5
V: TRBV7-2
CDR3: CASSFSGEETQYF

length: 13
J: TRBJ2-5
V: TRBV2
CDR3: CASGRDFQETQYF

length: 16
J: TRBJ1-6
V: TRBV27
CDR3: CASSKKISETNSPLHF

length: 15
J: TRBJ1-4
V: TRBV5-4
CDR3: CASSEGQGALEKLFF

length: 11
J: TRBJ1-2
V: TRBV29-1
CDR3: CSAERYYGYTF

length: 13
J: TRBJ2-7
V: TRBV2
CDR3: CASSEANSHEQYF

length: 14
J: TRBJ2-5
V: TRBV5-5
CDR3: CASTLTGFQETQYF

length: 13
J: TRBJ1-5
V: TRBV30
CDR3: CAWSVQGIRPQHF

length: 14
J: TRBJ2-7
V: TRBV3-1/TRBV3-2
CDR3: CASSPGQGAGEQYF

length: 14
J: TRBJ1-2
V: TRBV10-3
CDR3: CAISEAGAGGGYTF

length: 17
J: TRBJ2-3
V: TRBV9
CDR3: CASSVGASGGRTDTQYF

length: 16
J: TRBJ2-3
V: TRBV29-1
CDR3: CSVAGLAGGLTDTQYF

length: 16
J: TRBJ1-1
V: TRBV18
CDR3: CASSPQRQDMNTEAFF

length: 14
J: TRBJ1-2
V: TRBV5-4
CDR3: CASSLPGQNYGYTF

length: 16
J: TRBJ1-4
V: TRBV3-1/TRBV3-2
CDR3: CASSQISGTAGEKLFF

length: 13
J: TRBJ1-1
V: TRBV12-3/TRBV12-4
CDR3: CASSRTDYTEAFF

length: 16
J: TRBJ1-4
V: TRBV29-1
CDR3: CSARASGQGIGEKLFF

length: 14
J: TRBJ2-1
V: TRBV18
CDR3: CASSPTSGGDEQFF

length: 14
J: TRBJ2-3
V: TRBV7-2
CDR3: CASSFLAGTDTQYF

length: 14
J: TRBJ2-2
V: TRBV6-5
CDR3: CASRQVAGPGELFF

length: 13
J: TRBJ1-1
V: TRBV14
CDR3: CASSQNLDTEAFF

length: 16
J: TRBJ2-7
V: TRBV7-6
CDR3: CASSLAAGQGSYEQYF

length: 15
J: TRBJ2-1
V: TRBV24-1
CDR3: CATSDRRRGSNEQFF

length: 14
J: TRBJ1-2
V: TRBV5-1
CDR3: CASSSGQGSYGYTF

length: 13
J: TRBJ2-1
V: TRBV6-1
CDR3: CASSEGMSYEQFF

length: 15
J: TRBJ2-7
V: TRBV7-9
CDR3: CASSLVSGGTYEQYF

length: 13
J: TRBJ2-3
V: TRBV6-5
CDR3: CASRLAGTDTQYF

length: 15
J: TRBJ1-2
V: TRBV19
CDR3: CASSTRSPGIYGYTF

length: 13
J: TRBJ1-3
V: TRBV7-9
CDR3: CASSWTVGNTIYF

length: 16
J: TRBJ1-6
V: TRBV2
CDR3: CASTGQGSSYNSPLHF